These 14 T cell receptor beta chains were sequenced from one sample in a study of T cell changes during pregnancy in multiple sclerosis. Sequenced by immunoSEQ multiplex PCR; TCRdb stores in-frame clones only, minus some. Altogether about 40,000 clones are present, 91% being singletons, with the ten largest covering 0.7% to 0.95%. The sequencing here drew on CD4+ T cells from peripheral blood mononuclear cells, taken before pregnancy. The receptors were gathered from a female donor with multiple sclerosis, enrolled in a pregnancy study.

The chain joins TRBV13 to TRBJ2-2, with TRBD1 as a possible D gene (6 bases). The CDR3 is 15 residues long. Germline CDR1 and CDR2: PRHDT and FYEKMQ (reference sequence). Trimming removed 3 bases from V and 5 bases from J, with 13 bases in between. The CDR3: CASSFWGRRTGELFF. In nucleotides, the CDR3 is TGTGCCAGCAGCTTCTGGGGGCGTAGGACCGGGGAGCTGTTTTTT.

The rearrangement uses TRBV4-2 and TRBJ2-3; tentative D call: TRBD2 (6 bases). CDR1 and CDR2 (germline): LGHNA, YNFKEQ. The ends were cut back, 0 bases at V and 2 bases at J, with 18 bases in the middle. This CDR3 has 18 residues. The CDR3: CASSQDVGTYSATDTQYF. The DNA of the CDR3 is TGTGCCAGCAGCCAAGATGTAGGGACTTATTCGGCCACAGATACGCAGTATTTT.

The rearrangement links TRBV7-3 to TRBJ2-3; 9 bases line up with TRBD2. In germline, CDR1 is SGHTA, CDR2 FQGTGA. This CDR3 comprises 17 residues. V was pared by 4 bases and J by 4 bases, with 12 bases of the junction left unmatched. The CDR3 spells CASSWQGGSGGADTQYF. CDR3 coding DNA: TGTGCCAGCAGCTGGCAGGGAGGTAGCGGGGGTGCAGATACGCAGTATTTT.

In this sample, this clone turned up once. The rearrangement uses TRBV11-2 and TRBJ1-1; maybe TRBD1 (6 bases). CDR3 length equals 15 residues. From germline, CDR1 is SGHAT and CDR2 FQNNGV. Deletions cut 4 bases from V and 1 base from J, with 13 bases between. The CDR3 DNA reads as TGTGCCAGCAGCTCTACAGGGCTTACGAACACTGAAGCTTTCTTT. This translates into CASSSTGLTNTEAFF.

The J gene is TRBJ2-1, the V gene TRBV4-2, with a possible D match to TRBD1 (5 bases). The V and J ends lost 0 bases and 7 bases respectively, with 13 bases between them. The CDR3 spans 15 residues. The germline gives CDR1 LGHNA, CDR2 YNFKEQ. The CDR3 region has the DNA TGTGCCAGCAGCCAAGAAGGGGTCCTGAGGAATGAGCAGTTCTTC. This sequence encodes CASSQEGVLRNEQFF.

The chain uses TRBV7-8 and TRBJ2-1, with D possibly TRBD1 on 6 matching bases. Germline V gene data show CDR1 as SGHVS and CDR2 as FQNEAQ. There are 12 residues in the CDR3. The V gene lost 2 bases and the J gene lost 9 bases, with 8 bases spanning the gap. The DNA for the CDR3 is TGTGCCAGCAGCTTACTAGGGGGTGAGCAGTTCTTC. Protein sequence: CASSLLGGEQFF.

The CDR3 sequence is CASSRRTTRLINSPLHF. In DNA form, the CDR3 reads TGTGCCAGTAGTAGACGGACGACGAGACTAATTAATTCACCCCTCCACTTT. The rearrangement uses TRBV19 and TRBJ1-6; D gene ambiguous. The CDR3 has 17 residues. CDR1 and CDR2 (germline): LNHDA, SQIVND (reference sequence). V was shortened by 4 bases and J by 6 bases, with 19 bases between the two germline ends.

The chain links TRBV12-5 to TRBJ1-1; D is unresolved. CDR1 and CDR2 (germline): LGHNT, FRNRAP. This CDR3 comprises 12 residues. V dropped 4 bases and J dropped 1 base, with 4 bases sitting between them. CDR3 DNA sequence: TGTGCTAGTGGTTATCGGAACACTGAAGCTTTCTTT. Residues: CASGYRNTEAFF.

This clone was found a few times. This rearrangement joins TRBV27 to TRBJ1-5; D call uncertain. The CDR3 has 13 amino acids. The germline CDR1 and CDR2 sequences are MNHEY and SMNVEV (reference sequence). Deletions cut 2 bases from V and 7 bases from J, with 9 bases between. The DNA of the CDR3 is TGTGCCAGCAGTTTAGAGGTCGGGCAGCCCCAGCATTTT. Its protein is CASSLEVGQPQHF.

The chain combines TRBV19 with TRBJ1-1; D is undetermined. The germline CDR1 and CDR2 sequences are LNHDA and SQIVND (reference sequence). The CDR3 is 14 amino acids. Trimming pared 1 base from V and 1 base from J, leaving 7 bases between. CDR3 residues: CASSIVNRNTEAFF. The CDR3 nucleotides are TGTGCCAGTAGTATAGTCAATAGGAACACTGAAGCTTTCTTT.

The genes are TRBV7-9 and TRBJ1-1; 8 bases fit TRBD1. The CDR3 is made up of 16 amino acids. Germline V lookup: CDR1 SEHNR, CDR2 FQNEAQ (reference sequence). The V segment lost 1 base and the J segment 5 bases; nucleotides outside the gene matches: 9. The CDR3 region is CASSLGLGQGRTEAFF. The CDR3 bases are TGTGCCAGCAGCTTAGGTTTAGGACAGGGTCGGACTGAAGCTTTCTTT.

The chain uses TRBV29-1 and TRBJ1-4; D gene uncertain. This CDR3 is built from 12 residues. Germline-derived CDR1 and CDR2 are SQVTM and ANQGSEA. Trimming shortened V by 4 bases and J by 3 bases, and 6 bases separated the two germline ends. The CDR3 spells CSVVSPNEKLFF. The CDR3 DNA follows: TGCAGCGTTGTTAGCCCTAATGAAAAACTGTTTTTT.

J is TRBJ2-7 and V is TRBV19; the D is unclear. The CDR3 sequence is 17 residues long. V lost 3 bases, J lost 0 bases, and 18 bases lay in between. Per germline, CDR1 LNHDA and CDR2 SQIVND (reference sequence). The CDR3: CASSIPGSRARSYEQYF. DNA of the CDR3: TGTGCCAGTAGTATCCCGGGTAGTCGCGCCCGCTCCTACGAGCAGTACTTC.

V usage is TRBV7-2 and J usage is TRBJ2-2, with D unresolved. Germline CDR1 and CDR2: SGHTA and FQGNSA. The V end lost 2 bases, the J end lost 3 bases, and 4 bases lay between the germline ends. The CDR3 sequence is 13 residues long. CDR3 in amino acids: CASSLRDTGELFF. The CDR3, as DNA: TGTGCCAGCAGCTTAAGAGACACCGGGGAGCTGTTTTTT.